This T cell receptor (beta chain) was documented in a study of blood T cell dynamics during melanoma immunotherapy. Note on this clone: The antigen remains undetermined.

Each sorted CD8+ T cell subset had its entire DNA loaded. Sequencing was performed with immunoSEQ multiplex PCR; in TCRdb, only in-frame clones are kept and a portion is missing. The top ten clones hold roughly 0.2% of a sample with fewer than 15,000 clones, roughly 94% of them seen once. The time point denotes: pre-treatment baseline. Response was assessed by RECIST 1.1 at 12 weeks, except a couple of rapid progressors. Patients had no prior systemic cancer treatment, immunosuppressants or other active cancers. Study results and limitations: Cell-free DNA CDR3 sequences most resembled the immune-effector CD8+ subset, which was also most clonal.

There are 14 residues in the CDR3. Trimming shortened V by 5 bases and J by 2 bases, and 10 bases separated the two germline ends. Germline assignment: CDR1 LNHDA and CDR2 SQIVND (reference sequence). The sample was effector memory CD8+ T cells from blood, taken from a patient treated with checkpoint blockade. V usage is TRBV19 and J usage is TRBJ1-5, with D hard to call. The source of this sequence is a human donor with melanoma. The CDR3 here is CASSLADGNQPQHF. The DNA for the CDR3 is TGTGCCAGTAGTCTGGCGGACGGCAATCAGCCCCAGCATTTT.